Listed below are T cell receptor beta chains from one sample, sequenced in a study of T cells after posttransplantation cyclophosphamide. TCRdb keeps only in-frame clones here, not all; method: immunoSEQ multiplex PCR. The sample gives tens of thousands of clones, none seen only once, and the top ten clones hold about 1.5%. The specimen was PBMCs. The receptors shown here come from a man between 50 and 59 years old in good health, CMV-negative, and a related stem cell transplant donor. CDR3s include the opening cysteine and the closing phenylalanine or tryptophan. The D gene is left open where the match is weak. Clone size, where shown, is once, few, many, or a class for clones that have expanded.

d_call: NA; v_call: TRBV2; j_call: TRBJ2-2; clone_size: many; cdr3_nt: TGTGCCAGCAGTGTCGGAGGGAACACCGGGGAGCTGTTTTTT; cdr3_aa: CASSVGGNTGELFF
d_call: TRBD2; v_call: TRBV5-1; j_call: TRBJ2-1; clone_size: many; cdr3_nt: TGCGCCAGCAGCTTGCCTACTAGCGGGGGATACAATGAGCAGTTCTTC; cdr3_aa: CASSLPTSGGYNEQFF
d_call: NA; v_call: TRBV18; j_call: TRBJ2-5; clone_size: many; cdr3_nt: TGTGCCAGCTCACGGGAAGTAGGTAGCGGCCAAGAGACCCAGTACTTC; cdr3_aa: CASSREVGSGQETQYF
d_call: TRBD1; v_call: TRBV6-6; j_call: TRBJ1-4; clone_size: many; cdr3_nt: TGTGCCAGCAGTTACTCGGGACAGGGATTTGAAAAACTGTTTTTT; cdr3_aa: CASSYSGQGFEKLFF
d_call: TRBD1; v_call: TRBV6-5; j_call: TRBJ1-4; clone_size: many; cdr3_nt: TGTGCCAGCGGCTTGACAGGGGGCGCGTGGGAAAAACTGTTTTTT; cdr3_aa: CASGLTGGAWEKLFF
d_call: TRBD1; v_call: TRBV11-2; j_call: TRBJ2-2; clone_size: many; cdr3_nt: TGTGCCAGCAGCCGCCCCTGGGACAGGGGACGCACCGGGGAGCTGTTTTTT; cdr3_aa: CASSRPWDRGRTGELFF
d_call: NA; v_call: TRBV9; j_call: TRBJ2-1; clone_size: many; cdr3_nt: TGTGCCAGCAACAGGGATGCCTACAATGAGCAGTTCTTC; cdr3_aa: CASNRDAYNEQFF
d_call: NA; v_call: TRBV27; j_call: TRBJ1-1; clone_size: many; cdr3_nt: TGTGCCAGGTTTATTGACGGGATGAACACTGAAGCTTTCTTT; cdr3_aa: CARFIDGMNTEAFF
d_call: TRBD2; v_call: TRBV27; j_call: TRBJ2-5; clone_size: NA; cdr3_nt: TGTGCCAGCAGTTCTTCCTCGTCTAGCGGGAGGTTTAATGAGCAGTACTTC; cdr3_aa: CASSSSSSSGRFNEQYF
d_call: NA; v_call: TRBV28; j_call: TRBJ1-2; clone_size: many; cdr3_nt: TGTGCCAGCGGTCAGGGTGGAACGAACTATGGCTACACCTTC; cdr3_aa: CASGQGGTNYGYTF
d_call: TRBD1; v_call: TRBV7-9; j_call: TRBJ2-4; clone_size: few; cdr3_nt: TGTGCCAGCAGTCCACCGGGACAGGGTTTCAACATTCAGTACTTC; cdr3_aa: CASSPPGQGFNIQYF
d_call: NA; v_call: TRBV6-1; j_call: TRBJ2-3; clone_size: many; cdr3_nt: TGTGCCACCCTATGGGGCATCCGATACACAGATACGCAGTATTTT; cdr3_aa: CATLWGIRYTDTQYF
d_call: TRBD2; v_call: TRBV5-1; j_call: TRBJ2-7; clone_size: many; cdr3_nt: TGCGCCAGCAGCTTGGATGTTGCAGCGGGAGGGTTGTACGAGCAGTACTTC; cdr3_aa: CASSLDVAAGGLYEQYF
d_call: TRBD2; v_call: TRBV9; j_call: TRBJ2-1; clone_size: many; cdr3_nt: TGTGCCAGCAAGAGAGGGACTAGCGGGGGTAATGAGCAGTTCTTC; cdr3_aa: CASKRGTSGGNEQFF
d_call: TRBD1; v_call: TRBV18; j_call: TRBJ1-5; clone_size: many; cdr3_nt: TGTGCCAGCTCACTAACTCATACAGGGGGGGGTCAGCCCCAGCATTTT; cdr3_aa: CASSLTHTGGGQPQHF
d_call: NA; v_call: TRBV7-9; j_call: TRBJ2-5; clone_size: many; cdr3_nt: TGTGCCAGCAGCTTAGGACAGGACATCAATCTACAAGAGACCCAGTACTTC; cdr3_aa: CASSLGQDINLQETQYF
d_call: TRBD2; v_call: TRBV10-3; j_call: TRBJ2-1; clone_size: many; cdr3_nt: TGTGCCATCAGTGAGTCCGCAACTAGCGGGAAGCAGTTCTTC; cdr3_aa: CAISESATSGKQFF
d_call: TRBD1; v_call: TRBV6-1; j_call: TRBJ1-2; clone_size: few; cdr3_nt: TGTGCCAGCAGCCCGGGACAGGGGGCTTGGGGCTACACCTTC; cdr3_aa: CASSPGQGAWGYTF
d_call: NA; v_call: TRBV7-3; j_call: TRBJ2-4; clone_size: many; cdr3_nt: TGTGCCAGCAGCGGAGCAGAAAACATTCAGTACTTC; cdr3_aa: CASSGAENIQYF
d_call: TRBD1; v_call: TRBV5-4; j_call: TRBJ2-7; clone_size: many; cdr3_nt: TGTGCCACTAGGACAGGGGTCTCCCCGCAGTACTTC; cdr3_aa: CATRTGVSPQYF
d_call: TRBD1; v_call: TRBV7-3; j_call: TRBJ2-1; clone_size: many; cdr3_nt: TGTGCCAGCAGCTGGGGACAGCCAGACAATGAGCAGTTCTTC; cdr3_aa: CASSWGQPDNEQFF
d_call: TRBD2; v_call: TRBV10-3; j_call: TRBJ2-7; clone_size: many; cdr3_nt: TGTGCCATCAGAGCTAGCGGGAGTATAGAGCAGTACTTC; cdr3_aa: CAIRASGSIEQYF
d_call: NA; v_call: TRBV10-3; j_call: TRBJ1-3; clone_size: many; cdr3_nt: TGTGCCATCAGTGAGCGGGACAACTCTGGAAACACCATATATTTT; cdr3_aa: CAISERDNSGNTIYF
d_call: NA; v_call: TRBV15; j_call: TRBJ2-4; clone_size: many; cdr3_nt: TGTGCCACCAGCAGGCAGGGTGGGTTGGACATTCAGTACTTC; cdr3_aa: CATSRQGGLDIQYF
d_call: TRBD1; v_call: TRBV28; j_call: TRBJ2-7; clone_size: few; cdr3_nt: TGTGCCAGCAGTTTCCCTACCGGGACAGGGACCTACGAGCAGTACTTC; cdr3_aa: CASSFPTGTGTYEQYF
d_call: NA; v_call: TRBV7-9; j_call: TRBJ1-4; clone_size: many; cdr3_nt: TGTGCCAGCATCGTGGAGAATGAAAAACTGTTTTTT; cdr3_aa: CASIVENEKLFF
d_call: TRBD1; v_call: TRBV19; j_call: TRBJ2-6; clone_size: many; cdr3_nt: TGTGCCAGTAGTGGTGGGACAGGGACATTCTCTGGGGCCAACGTCCTGACTTTC; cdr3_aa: CASSGGTGTFSGANVLTF
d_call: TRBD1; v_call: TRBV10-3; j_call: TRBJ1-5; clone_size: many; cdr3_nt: TGTGCCATCAGAAGGACAGGGGATAGCAATCAGCCCCAGCATTTT; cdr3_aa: CAIRRTGDSNQPQHF
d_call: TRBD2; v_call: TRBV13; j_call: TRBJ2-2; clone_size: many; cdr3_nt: TGTGCCAGCAGTCTCCCTAGCGGGAGGGACACCGGGGAGCTGTTTTTT; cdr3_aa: CASSLPSGRDTGELFF
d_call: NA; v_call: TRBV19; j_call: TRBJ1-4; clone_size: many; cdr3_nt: TGTGCCAGTAGTGCGCGGATTGCAACTAATGAAAAACTGTTTTTT; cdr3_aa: CASSARIATNEKLFF
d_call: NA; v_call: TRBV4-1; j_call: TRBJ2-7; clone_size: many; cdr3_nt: TGCGCCAGCAGCCGCTGGGACACCTCCTACGAGCAGTACTTC; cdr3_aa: CASSRWDTSYEQYF
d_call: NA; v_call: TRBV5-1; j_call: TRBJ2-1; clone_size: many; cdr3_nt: TGCGCCAGCAGCTTGGGGACAGTAAAGATCGATGAGCAGTTCTTC; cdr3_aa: CASSLGTVKIDEQFF
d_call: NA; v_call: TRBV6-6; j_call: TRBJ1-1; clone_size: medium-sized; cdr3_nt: TGTGCCAGCAGAAGACAGGCCGAAGCTTTCTTT; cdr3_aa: CASRRQAEAFF
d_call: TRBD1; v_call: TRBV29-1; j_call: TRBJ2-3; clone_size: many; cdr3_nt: TGCAGCGTTGAAGATTGGGGACAGGCCAGAGGAACGCAGTATTTT; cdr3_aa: CSVEDWGQARGTQYF
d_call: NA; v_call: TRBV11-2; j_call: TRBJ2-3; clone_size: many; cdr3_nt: TGTGCCAGCAGCCGTAGGACTAGCACAGATACGCAGTATTTT; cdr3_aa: CASSRRTSTDTQYF
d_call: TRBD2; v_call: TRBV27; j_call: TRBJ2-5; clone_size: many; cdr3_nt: TGTGCCAGCAGTCCCAATAGCGGGAGAGGACAAGAGACCCAGTACTTC; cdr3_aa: CASSPNSGRGQETQYF
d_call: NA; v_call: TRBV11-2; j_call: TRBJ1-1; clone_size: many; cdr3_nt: TGTGCCAGCAGCTCTATCAGGGGTAGGACTGAAGCTTTCTTT; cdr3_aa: CASSSIRGRTEAFF
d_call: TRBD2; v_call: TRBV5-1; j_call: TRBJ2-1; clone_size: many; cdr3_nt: TGCGCCAGCAGCGCGGGACTAGCGGAGGCATACAATGAGCAGTTCTTC; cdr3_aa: CASSAGLAEAYNEQFF
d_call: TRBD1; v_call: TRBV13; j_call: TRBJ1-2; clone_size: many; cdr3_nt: TGTGCCAGCAGCGTGGGACAGGGGGGGTCAAACTATGGCTACACCTTC; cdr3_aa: CASSVGQGGSNYGYTF
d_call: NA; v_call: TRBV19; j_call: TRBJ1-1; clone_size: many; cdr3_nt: TGTGCCAGTAGTAAGTACACTAACGTTGAAGCTTTCTTT; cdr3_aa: CASSKYTNVEAFF
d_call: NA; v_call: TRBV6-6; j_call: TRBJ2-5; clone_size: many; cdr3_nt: TGTGCCAGCAGTTACTCTTTCGCGGACTCCCAAGAGACCCAGTACTTC; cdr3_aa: CASSYSFADSQETQYF
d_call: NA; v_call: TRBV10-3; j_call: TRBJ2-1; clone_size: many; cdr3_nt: TGTGCCATCATGGAGGCTAACACTCGTAACAATGAGCAGTTCTTC; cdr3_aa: CAIMEANTRNNEQFF
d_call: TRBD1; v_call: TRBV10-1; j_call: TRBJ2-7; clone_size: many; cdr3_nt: TGCGCCAGCAGCGTCGGACGGGGGACAGGGGTATACGAGCAGTACTTC; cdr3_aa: CASSVGRGTGVYEQYF
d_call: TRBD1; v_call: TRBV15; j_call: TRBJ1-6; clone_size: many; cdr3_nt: TGTGCCACCAGCAGAGGACAGGGGGCCTCACCCCTCCACTTT; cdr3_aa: CATSRGQGASPLHF
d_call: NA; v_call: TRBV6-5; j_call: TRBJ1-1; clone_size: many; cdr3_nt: TGTGCCAGCAGTTGGTATAGGGGCACTGAAGCTTTCTTT; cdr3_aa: CASSWYRGTEAFF
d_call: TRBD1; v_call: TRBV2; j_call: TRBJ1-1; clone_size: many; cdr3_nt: TGTGCCAGCAGTACCAGGGGGCGGGCTGAAGCTTTCTTT; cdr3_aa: CASSTRGRAEAFF
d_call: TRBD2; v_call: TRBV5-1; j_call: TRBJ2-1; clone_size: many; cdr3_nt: TGCGCCAGCAGCTTGGCCGGGAGCGGGGGAATAAATGAGCAGTTCTTC; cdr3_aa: CASSLAGSGGINEQFF
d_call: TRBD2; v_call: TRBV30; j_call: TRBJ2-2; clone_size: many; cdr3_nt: TGTGCCTGGAGTGCCCTCGGGACTATTAACACCGGGGAGCTGTTTTTT; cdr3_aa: CAWSALGTINTGELFF
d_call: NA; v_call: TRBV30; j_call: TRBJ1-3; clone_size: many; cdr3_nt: TGTGCCTCCAGGGTGCCTGGAAACACCATATATTTT; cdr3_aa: CASRVPGNTIYF
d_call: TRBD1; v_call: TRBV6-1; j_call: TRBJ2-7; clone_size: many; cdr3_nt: TGTGCCAGCAGGATGGGACAGGGGTCCTACGAGCAGTACTTC; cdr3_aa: CASRMGQGSYEQYF
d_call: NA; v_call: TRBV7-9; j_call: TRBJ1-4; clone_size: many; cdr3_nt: TGTGCCAGCAGCAAGGGCATAGGGGGTGAAAAACTGTTTTTT; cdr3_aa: CASSKGIGGEKLFF
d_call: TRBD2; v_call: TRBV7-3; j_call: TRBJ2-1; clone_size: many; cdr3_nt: TGTGCCAGCAGCCCACTACCGGGACTAGCCTATGAGCAGTTCTTC; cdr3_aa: CASSPLPGLAYEQFF